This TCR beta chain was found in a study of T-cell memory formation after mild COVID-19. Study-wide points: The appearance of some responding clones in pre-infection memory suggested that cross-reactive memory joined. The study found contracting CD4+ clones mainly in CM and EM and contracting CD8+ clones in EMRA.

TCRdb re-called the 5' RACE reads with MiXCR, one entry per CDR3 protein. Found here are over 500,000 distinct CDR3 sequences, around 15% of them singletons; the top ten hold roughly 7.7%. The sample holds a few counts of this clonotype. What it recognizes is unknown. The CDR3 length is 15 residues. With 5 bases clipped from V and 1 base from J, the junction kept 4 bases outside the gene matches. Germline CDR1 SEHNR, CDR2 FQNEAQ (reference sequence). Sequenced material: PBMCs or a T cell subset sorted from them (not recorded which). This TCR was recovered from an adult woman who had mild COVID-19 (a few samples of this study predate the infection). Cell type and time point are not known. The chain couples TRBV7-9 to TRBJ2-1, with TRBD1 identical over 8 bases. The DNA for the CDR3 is TGTGCCAGCAGCCCGGACAGGGTTTCCTACAATGAGCAGTTCTTC. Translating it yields CASSPDRVSYNEQFF.